A single sample is the source of the 26 T cell receptor beta chains below, sequenced in a study of blood T cells in healthy people across ages (dated by TCRdb to 2014 to 2015). The method behind the library was 5' RACE. The data were produced on an Illumina HiSeq 2500. A second PCR of roughly 7 to 12 cycles was performed with a sample-barcoded 5' primer and a J-beta primer mix. TCRdb trimmed public reads at Q25 via fastp, called clones via MiXCR and kept in-frame beta chains. Each CDR3 protein gets just one entry, which takes the most common genes and DNA from the rows behind it. Within this sample are about 970,000 distinct CDR3 sequences, with around 54% of them counted one time only. Roughly a fifth of the sample comes from the top ten. The sequenced material came from blood. The receptors stem from a woman aged 55-70 years in good health.

The chain couples TRBV5-1 to TRBJ2-1; 9 bases are a match to TRBD2. Near its end, the DNA agrees better with TRBJ2-7, so the J call may be wrong. Germline V gene sequence: CDR1 SGHRS, CDR2 YFSETQ. The CDR3 is 15 amino acids. This CDR3 is CASSKRGDSYNEQYF. CDR3 coding DNA: TGCGCCAGCAGCAAGCGGGGGGACTCCTACAATGAGCAGTACTTC.

The chain combines TRBV28 with TRBJ1-3, with D hard to call. Trimming left V 6 bases short and J 3 bases short, with 15 bases between. Germline values: CDR1 MDHEN, CDR2 SYDVKM. This CDR3 region has 15 residues. CDR3 nucleotide sequence: TGTGCCAGCAGCCTAGCCCGATCCCTTGGAAACACCATATATTTT. It yields the protein CASSLARSLGNTIYF.

This clonotype has more than one count but fewer than ten. The V call is TRBV9, the J call TRBJ2-5, with 14 bases matching TRBD2. This CDR3 comprises 15 residues. The V gene end was trimmed by 2 bases and the J gene end by 5 bases; junction bases not matched to a gene: 2. Germline V gives CDR1 SGDLS, CDR2 YYNGEE. CDR3 sequence: CASSVRTSGRETQYF. The CDR3 DNA follows: TGTGCCAGCAGCGTTAGGACTAGCGGGAGGGAGACCCAGTACTTC.

The chain is built from TRBV9 and TRBJ1-4; D is uncertain. Trimming took 0 bases from V and 0 from J, leaving 6 bases between them. This CDR3 is built from 15 residues. Germline V gene lookup returns CDR1 SGDLS and CDR2 YYNGEE. DNA for the CDR3: TGTGCCAGCAGCGTAGGACACGCAACTAATGAAAAACTGTTTTTT. Residues: CASSVGHATNEKLFF.

The J gene is TRBJ2-7, the V gene TRBV4-2; D might be TRBD2 (6 bases). This CDR3 has 17 amino acids. V was shortened by 0 bases and J by 0 bases, with 15 bases between the two germline ends. Germline loops: CDR1 LGHNA, CDR2 YNFKEQ. The CDR3 sequence is CASSQDLASVISYEQYF. Here the CDR3 DNA reads TGTGCCAGCAGCCAAGATTTGGCTAGCGTTATCTCCTACGAGCAGTACTTC.

The chain recombines TRBV7-2 with TRBJ2-2, with TRBD2 as a possible D gene (6 bases). CDR1 is SGHTA, CDR2 FQGNSA, per germline. The CDR3 extends over 14 amino acids. V lost 5 bases, J lost 6 bases, and 13 bases lay in between. CDR3 coding DNA: TGTGCCAGCAGCCCACTAGCTCGGCCCGGGGAGCTGTTTTTT. Its protein product is CASSPLARPGELFF.

This clonotype has a handful of counts. The rearrangement joins TRBV20-1 to TRBJ2-7; TRBD1 agrees at 7 bases. Germline V gene lookup returns CDR1 DFQATT and CDR2 SNEGSKA (reference sequence). V trimming: 0 bases; J trimming: 1 base; junction bases outside the gene matches: 9. The CDR3 consists of 16 residues. CDR3 sequence reads: CSARDLYGTASYEQYF. The CDR3 DNA reads TGCAGTGCTAGAGATCTGTACGGGACAGCATCCTACGAGCAGTACTTC.

This rearrangement joins TRBV9 to TRBJ2-1, with 12 bases fitting TRBD2. The J segment lost 8 bases and the V segment lost 4 bases, leaving 10 bases of the junction unmatched. From germline, CDR1 is SGDLS and CDR2 YYNGEE. The CDR3 runs 16 residues. The CDR3 DNA reads TGTGCCAGCAGCTCGCAGGCTAGCGGGAGGGCTTATGAGCAGTTCTTC. This sequence encodes CASSSQASGRAYEQFF.

The rearrangement uses TRBV28 and TRBJ2-7; 9 bases fit TRBD1. Germline-derived CDR1 and CDR2 are MDHEN and SYDVKM. CDR3 length: 17 amino acids. Trimming took 5 bases from V and 3 from J; bases not matched to a gene: 14. The DNA of the CDR3 is TGTGCCAGCAGTCTACAGGGGGCTCTAGACTACTACTACGAGCAGTACTTC. Protein sequence: CASSLQGALDYYYEQYF.

This clonotype has a handful of counts. The V and J genes are TRBV15 and TRBJ1-5; a possible D gene is TRBD1 (5 bases). From germline, CDR1 is LNHNV and CDR2 YYDKDF (reference sequence). V was clipped by 0 bases and J by 4 bases, with 10 bases between them. This CDR3 spans 15 amino acids. CDR3 DNA sequence: TGTGCCACCAGCAGAGATCTAGGGGCTAATCAGCCCCAGCATTTT. As protein: CATSRDLGANQPQHF.

CDR3 DNA: TGCGCCAGCAGCCAACATGGGGGCGCGCCTGAAGCTTTCTTT. Translation gives CASSQHGGAPEAFF. The chain uses TRBV4-3 and TRBJ1-1; perhaps TRBD1 as D (6 bases). Per the germline V gene, CDR1 is LGHNA and CDR2 is YSLEER. V dropped 2 bases and J dropped 6 bases, with 13 bases sitting between them. This CDR3 is built from 14 residues.

Concerning this clonotype: An end of the junction differs from the germline gene, which may be a read error. The chain recombines TRBV20-1 with TRBJ1-5; 9 bases fit TRBD1. This CDR3 has 17 residues. Germline V gives CDR1 DFQATT, CDR2 SNEGSKA (reference sequence). CDR3 residues: CSARAKQGAGSNQPQHF. DNA for the CDR3: TGCAGCGCTAGAGCTAAACAGGGGGCAGGGAGTAATCAGCCCCAGCATTTT.

This clonotype has more than one count but fewer than ten. The rearrangement joins TRBV27 to TRBJ2-7, with 13 bases that match TRBD2. The trim removed 6 bases at V and 1 base at J, leaving 9 bases unmatched. CDR1 MNHEY and CDR2 SMNVEV come from the germline V gene (reference sequence). There are 17 residues in the CDR3. The CDR3 is CASSHRLAGGVSYEQYF. The CDR3 DNA reads as TGTGCCAGCAGCCACCGACTAGCGGGAGGAGTGTCCTACGAGCAGTACTTC.

The V gene is TRBV6-1, the J gene TRBJ1-5; D not resolved. The CDR3 covers 13 residues. Trimming cost V 7 bases and J 5 bases, with 12 bases left between them. The V gene's germline CDR1 is MNHNS and CDR2 SASEGT. DNA for the CDR3: TGTGCCAGCACCGGTGTATTGGATCAGCCCCAGCATTTT. This gives the protein CASTGVLDQPQHF.

The chain combines TRBV15 with TRBJ1-6; no clear D gene. V shed 5 bases and J shed 7 bases, with 15 bases lying between them. The CDR3 extends over 15 amino acids. The V gene's germline CDR1 is LNHNV and CDR2 YYDKDF (reference sequence). CDR3 sequence: CATSSLRAGNSPLHF. The DNA of the CDR3 is TGTGCCACCAGCTCTCTGAGGGCTGGGAATTCACCCCTCCACTTT.

This chain links TRBV7-9 with TRBJ2-7; 9 positions match TRBD1. Germline lookup yields CDR1 SEHNR and CDR2 FQNEAQ (reference sequence). The CDR3 runs to 16 residues. Trimming took 5 bases from V and 0 from J; bases not matched to a gene: 8. The CDR3 here is CASSGYGTGNSYEQYF. CDR3 coding DNA: TGTGCCAGCAGCGGGTACGGGACAGGGAACTCCTACGAGCAGTACTTC.

The V and J genes are TRBV6-5 and TRBJ1-2; D is ambiguous. V dropped 4 bases and J dropped 5 bases, with 8 bases sitting between them. The CDR3 consists of 12 residues. CDR1 is MNHEY and CDR2 is SVGAGI in the germline V gene. CDR3 bases: TGTGCCAGCAGTTCGACCGATTATGGCTACACCTTC. This codes for CASSSTDYGYTF.

This clonotype has a single count. The junction shows a germline mismatch at one end, possibly a read error. This chain connects TRBV4-1 to TRBJ2-3; either TRBD1 or TRBD2 may supply D (5 bases each). Germline-derived CDR1 and CDR2 are MGHRA and YSYEKL. The CDR3 totals 14 residues. For the CDR3, the DNA is TGCGCCAGCAGTAGGGAGACGGGCACAGGTACGCAGTATTTT. Translation gives CASSRETGTGTQYF.

The genes are TRBV4-1 and TRBJ2-1, with D possibly being TRBD1 (6 bases). The CDR3 contains 15 residues. CDR1 and CDR2 from the germline V gene are MGHRA and YSYEKL. Trimming removed 6 bases from V and 6 bases from J, with 18 bases in between. DNA of the CDR3: TGCGCCAGCAGGAGGGAGCTGGGGGCGCGCAATGAGCAGTTCTTC. This encodes CASRRELGARNEQFF.

J is TRBJ2-1 and V is TRBV7-2; TRBD2 matches at 8 bases. V lost 3 bases and J lost 8; bases outside the gene matches: 9. CDR3 size: 15 residues. Germline assignment: CDR1 SGHTA and CDR2 FQGNSA. The CDR3 bases are TGTGCCAGCAGCTTTAGCGGGGCCACCTCCGATGAGCAGTTCTTC. This translates into CASSFSGATSDEQFF.

This clonotype was observed a handful of times. This CDR3 reads CASSRPTREGLDTQYF. CDR3 in DNA: TGTGCCAGCAGCCGACCCACGCGGGAGGGCCTCGATACGCAGTATTTT. This chain joins TRBV4-2 and TRBJ2-3; TRBD2 matches at 9 bases. This CDR3 has 16 amino acids. Trimming took 4 bases from V and 6 from J; bases not matched to a gene: 11. Germline V gene sequence: CDR1 LGHNA, CDR2 YNFKEQ.

This chain connects TRBV25-1 to TRBJ1-2; D gene ambiguous. With 3 bases removed from V and 6 bases from J, the gap between germline ends came to 11 bases. Germline V CDR1 and CDR2: MGHDK, SYGVNS. The CDR3 loop spans 13 amino acids. In DNA, the CDR3 is TGTGCCAGCAGTGAGAACGACCGACATGGCTACACCTTC. This translates into CASSENDRHGYTF.

The chain uses TRBV19 and TRBJ2-5, with a possible D match to TRBD2 (5 bases). V lost 4 bases, J lost 11 bases, and 26 bases lay in between. This CDR3 contains 16 residues. CDR1 LNHDA and CDR2 SQIVND come from the germline V gene (reference sequence). The CDR3 region has the DNA TGTGCCAGTAGTAAGGAGGACTCCTGGGCGTTAAATGAGCAGTACTTC. This translates into CASSKEDSWALNEQYF. The complete variable domain, with remaining parts taken from reference TRBV19 and TRBJ2-5, reads DGGITQSPKYLFRKEGQNVTLSCEQNLNHDAMYWYRQDPGQGLRLIYYSQIVNDFQKGDIAEGYSVSREKKESFPLTVTSAQKNPTAFYLCASSKEDSWALNEQYFGPGTRLLVL.

This chain joins TRBV20-1 and TRBJ2-7; 11 nucleotides align to TRBD2. Trimming removed 4 bases from V and 2 bases from J; junction bases left unmatched: 7. There are 15 residues in the CDR3. Germline V gives CDR1 DFQATT, CDR2 SNEGSKA (reference sequence). CDR3: CSATSGTSGAYEQYF. The CDR3 coding sequence is TGCAGTGCTACCTCCGGGACTAGCGGCGCCTACGAGCAGTACTTC.

This clonotype was recorded only once. The chain uses TRBV27 and TRBJ2-7; 11 bases align to TRBD2. The V segment lost 3 bases and the J segment 7 bases; nucleotides outside the gene matches: 8. The CDR3 has 15 residues. The germline V gene has CDR1 MNHEY and CDR2 SMNVEV (reference sequence). The CDR3 is CASSLTSGASGEQYF. CDR3 DNA sequence: TGTGCCAGCAGTTTGACTAGCGGGGCATCTGGGGAGCAGTACTTC.

The V and J genes are TRBV11-1 and TRBJ1-1; perhaps TRBD1 as D (5 bases). Trimming shortened V by 5 bases and J by 3 bases, and 10 bases separated the two germline ends. This CDR3 region has 13 residues. Looked up from germline, CDR1 is SGHAT and CDR2 is FQDESV (reference sequence). The CDR3 spells CASSIQDYTEAFF. The CDR3 DNA sequence: TGTGCCAGCAGCATACAGGATTACACTGAAGCTTTCTTT.